This TCR beta chain was recovered during a study of T-cell reconstitution after alpha-beta-depleted transplantation in children (dated by TCRdb to the mid-2010s). Study-wide context: T-cell immune reconstitution after TCRalphabeta/CD19-depleted allogeneic hematopoietic cell transplantation in children was quantitatively tracked in the study by means of TCR repertoire profiling.

In this sample, this clonotype turned up many times. This receptor's antigen is unknown. No base-level quality is on record; no much larger clone is a single base apart. Libraries came from PCR. Sequencing used an Illumina HiSeq 2500. TCR libraries were prepared with molecular barcoding, using unique molecular identifiers to normalize TCRbeta repertoire quantification. The raw public reads went through TCRdb reprocessing: fastp at Q25, MiXCR clone calling, in-frame beta chains kept. Records with the same CDR3 protein are collapsed into one entry carrying the most frequent genes and DNA. The sample contains roughly 590,000 distinct CDR3 sequences, roughly 17% of them found a single time. Over 0.95% of the sample lies in the top ten. Compared with germline, V lacks 5 bases and J lacks 3 bases; bases without a gene match: 3. The CDR3 runs 14 residues from the cysteine to the phenylalanine. Of the read, only the CDR3 DNA is kept; its 42 bases are in frame from base 1.

This TCR was sampled from a human donor who donated a stem cell graft to a child with acute myeloid leukemia. Here the sequenced sample was PBMCs from the stem cell graft donor, taken from the stem cell graft. The rearrangement joined TRBV12-3 or TRBV12-4 to TRBJ1-1; the central 10 bases match TRBD1. The CDR3: CASSRDRGDTEAFF. The nucleotide sequence reads TGTGCCAGCAGTCGGGACAGGGGAGACACTGAAGCTTTCTTT.